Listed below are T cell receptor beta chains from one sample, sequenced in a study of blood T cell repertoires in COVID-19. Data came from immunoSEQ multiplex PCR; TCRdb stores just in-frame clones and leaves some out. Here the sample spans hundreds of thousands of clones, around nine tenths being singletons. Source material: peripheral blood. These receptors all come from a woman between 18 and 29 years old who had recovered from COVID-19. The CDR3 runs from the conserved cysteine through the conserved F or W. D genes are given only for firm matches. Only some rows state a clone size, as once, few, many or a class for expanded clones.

CDR3 protein: CASSSDTLNTIYF
CDR3 DNA: TGTGCCAGCAGCTCGGACACACTGAACACCATATATTTT
clone size: few
D gene: -
J gene: TRBJ1-3
V gene: TRBV14

CDR3 protein: CATSGLSNLQYF
CDR3 DNA: TGTGCCACCAGTGGACTCTCCAACTTGCAGTATTTT
clone size: -
D gene: -
J gene: TRBJ2-3
V gene: TRBV24-1

CDR3 protein: CATSRGSGGLAGVRETQYF
CDR3 DNA: TGTGCCACCAGCAGAGGGAGCGGGGGACTAGCGGGAGTCAGAGAGACCCAGTACTTC
clone size: -
D gene: TRBD2
J gene: TRBJ2-5
V gene: TRBV15

CDR3 protein: CAIRDRNYGYTF
CDR3 DNA: TGTGCCATCAGGGACAGGAACTATGGCTACACCTTC
clone size: -
D gene: TRBD1
J gene: TRBJ1-2
V gene: TRBV10-3

CDR3 protein: CASRDTYRNEQFF
CDR3 DNA: TGTGCCAGCCGGGACACGTACAGGAATGAGCAGTTCTTC
clone size: -
D gene: -
J gene: TRBJ2-1
V gene: TRBV25-1

CDR3 protein: CASSVGMNTEAFF
CDR3 DNA: TGTGCCAGCAGCGTAGGTATGAACACTGAAGCTTTCTTT
clone size: -
D gene: -
J gene: TRBJ1-1
V gene: TRBV9

CDR3 protein: CASTRGGLEEGTQYF
CDR3 DNA: TGTGCCAGCACCCGCGGGGGGCTAGAGGAAGGAACGCAGTATTTT
clone size: -
D gene: TRBD2
J gene: TRBJ2-3
V gene: TRBV11-3

CDR3 protein: CASSLQGRNEQFF
CDR3 DNA: TGTGCCAGCAGCTTGCAGGGGCGGAATGAGCAGTTCTTC
clone size: once
D gene: -
J gene: TRBJ2-1
V gene: TRBV3-1/TRBV3-2

CDR3 protein: CASSQAHSGMYQETQYF
CDR3 DNA: TGTGCCAGCAGCCAAGCACATAGCGGGATGTACCAAGAGACCCAGTACTTC
clone size: -
D gene: TRBD2
J gene: TRBJ2-5
V gene: TRBV3-1/TRBV3-2

CDR3 protein: CASSTTSGSSYNEQFF
CDR3 DNA: TGTGCCAGCAGTACCACTAGCGGTAGCTCCTACAATGAGCAGTTCTTC
clone size: -
D gene: TRBD2
J gene: TRBJ2-1
V gene: TRBV6-2/TRBV6-3

CDR3 protein: CASSPPGNEQFF
CDR3 DNA: TGCGCCAGCAGCCCGCCCGGGAATGAGCAGTTCTTC
clone size: -
D gene: -
J gene: TRBJ2-1
V gene: TRBV5-1

CDR3 protein: CASSGLYGYTF
CDR3 DNA: TGTGCCAGCAGTGGTCTCTATGGCTACACCTTC
clone size: -
D gene: -
J gene: TRBJ1-2
V gene: TRBV25-1